One sample yielded the 4 T cell receptor beta chains listed below, sequenced in a study of T cell changes during pregnancy in multiple sclerosis. TCRdb's copy holds only in-frame clones and misses some; the assay was immunoSEQ multiplex PCR. The profile covers roughly 93,000 clones, with more than 85% appearing a single time and approximately 0.9% taken by the ten largest. The sample was peripheral blood, taken before pregnancy. Every receptor here comes from a female donor with multiple sclerosis, enrolled in a pregnancy study.

The chain is built from TRBV27 and TRBJ1-1; possible D gene TRBD1, 6 bases. In germline, CDR1 is MNHEY, CDR2 SMNVEV (reference sequence). This CDR3 has 14 residues. Trimming stripped 4 bases from V and 3 bases from J, with 12 bases between. The CDR3, as DNA: TGTGCCAGCAGTTCGGGACAAAAGGACACTGAAGCTTTCTTT. Protein sequence: CASSSGQKDTEAFF.

This sequence joins TRBV7-9 and TRBJ2-7; 8 bases line up with TRBD1. The V and J ends lost 7 bases and 3 bases, in that order; junction bases with no gene match: 14. The CDR3 spans 16 residues. Germline V gene lookup returns CDR1 SEHNR and CDR2 FQNEAQ (reference sequence). The CDR3 coding sequence is TGTGCCAGCACCCCATCTGCCGGGACAGGCTTCTACGAGCAGTACTTC. Amino acids: CASTPSAGTGFYEQYF.

The rearrangement links TRBV2 to TRBJ2-7; 7 bases align to TRBD2. The length of the CDR3 is 15 residues. Trimming cost V 6 bases and J 0 bases; bases outside gene matches: 8. Germline lookup yields CDR1 SNHLY and CDR2 FYNNEI. The CDR3 loop reads CASRPGRTSSYEQYF. The CDR3 region has the DNA TGTGCCAGCAGACCGGGACGGACTAGCTCCTACGAGCAGTACTTC.

The chain links TRBV7-3 to TRBJ2-1; TRBD1 matches at 8 bases. Germline CDR1 and CDR2: SGHTA and FQGTGA. The junction had 11 bases not matched to a gene; V was cut back by 5 bases and J by 8 bases. CDR3 size: 15 residues. The CDR3 nucleotides are TGTGCCAGCAGCCTGCGAGGGGACAGGCGCTATGAGCAGTTCTTC. Protein: CASSLRGDRRYEQFF.